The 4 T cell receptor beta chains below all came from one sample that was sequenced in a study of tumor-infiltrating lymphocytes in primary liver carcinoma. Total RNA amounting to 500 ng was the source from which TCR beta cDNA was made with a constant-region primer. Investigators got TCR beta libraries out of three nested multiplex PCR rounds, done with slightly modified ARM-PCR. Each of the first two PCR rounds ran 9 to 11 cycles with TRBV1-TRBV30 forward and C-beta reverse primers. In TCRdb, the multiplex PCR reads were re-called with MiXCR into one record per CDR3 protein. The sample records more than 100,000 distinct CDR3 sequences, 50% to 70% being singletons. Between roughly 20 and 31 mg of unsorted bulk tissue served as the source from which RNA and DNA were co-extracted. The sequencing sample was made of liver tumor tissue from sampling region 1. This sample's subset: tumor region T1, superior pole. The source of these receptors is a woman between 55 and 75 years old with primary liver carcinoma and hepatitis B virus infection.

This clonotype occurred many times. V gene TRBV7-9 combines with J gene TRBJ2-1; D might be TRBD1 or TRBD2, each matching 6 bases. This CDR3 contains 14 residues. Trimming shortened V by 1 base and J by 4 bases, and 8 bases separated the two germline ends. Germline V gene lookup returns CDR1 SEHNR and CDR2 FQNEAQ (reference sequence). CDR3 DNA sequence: TGTGCCAGCAGCTTAGAAGGGGGGTACAATGAGCAGTTCTTC. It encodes CASSLEGGYNEQFF.

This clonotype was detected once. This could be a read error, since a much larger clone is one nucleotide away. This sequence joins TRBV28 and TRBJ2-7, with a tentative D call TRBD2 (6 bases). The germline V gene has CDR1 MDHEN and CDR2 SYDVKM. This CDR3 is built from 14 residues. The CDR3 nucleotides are TGTACCACCGGGCGGGACTGGAGCTCCTACGAGCAGTACTTC. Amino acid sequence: CTTGRDWSSYEQYF.

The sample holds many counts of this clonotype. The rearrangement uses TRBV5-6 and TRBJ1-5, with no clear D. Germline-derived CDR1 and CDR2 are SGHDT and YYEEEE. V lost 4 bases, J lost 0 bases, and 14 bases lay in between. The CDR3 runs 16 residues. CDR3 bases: TGTGCCAGCAGCGCTGGACCCGGGAATAGCAATCAGCCCCAGCATTTT. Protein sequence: CASSAGPGNSNQPQHF.

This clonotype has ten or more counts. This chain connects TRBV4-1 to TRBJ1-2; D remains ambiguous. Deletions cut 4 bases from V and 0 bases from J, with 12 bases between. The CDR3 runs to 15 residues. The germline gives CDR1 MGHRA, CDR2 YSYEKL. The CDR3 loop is CASSRVATANYGYTF. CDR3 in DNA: TGCGCCAGCAGCCGGGTGGCTACTGCTAACTATGGCTACACCTTC.